This T cell receptor (beta chain) appears in the sequencing data of a study of CD8 T cells in acute hepatitis C reinfection. Study overall: TCRbeta of HCV NS3-1073-specific CD8+ T cells was profiled. The study's findings and limits: Chronically infected subjects had no follow-up NS3-1073 repertoires. Overrepresentation in the naive pool did not explain the preferential TRBV04 and TRBV06 usage seen in all groups.

Notes on this clone: Antigen unknown.

As for time point: naive CD8 control sorted from an acute-time-point sample. Surface staining used CD3, CD8 and CD45RO, with dead cells excluded. The V end was cut by 6 bases, the J end by 2 bases, with 14 bases between. The CDR3 runs to 15 residues. CDR1 MNHNS and CDR2 SASEGT come from the germline V gene. Clones were read by immunoSEQ multiplex PCR, and TCRdb kept only the in-frame ones, dropping some. This sample has tens of thousands of clones, with roughly 88% found just once. V gene TRBV6-1 combines with J gene TRBJ2-1, with TRBD1 as a possible D gene (5 bases). This TCR was sampled from a woman between 18 and 29 years old who spontaneously cleared hepatitis C infection. The sequencing sample was made of naive CD8+ T cells from PBMCs. CDR3 loop: CASRGIRQTYNEQFF. Here the CDR3 DNA reads TGTGCCAGCAGGGGGATCAGACAGACCTACAATGAGCAGTTCTTC.